The rows below give T cell receptor beta chains drawn from one sample of a study of molecular identifiers for immune sequencing clone quantification. TCRdb used MiXCR to reprocess the PCR reads, holding one entry per CDR3 protein. The sample comprises around 94,000 distinct CDR3 sequences, 30% to 45% of which are singletons, and about a tenth rests with the top ten. The sequencing sample was made of naive CD8+ T cells from blood, with Jurkat cell RNA spiked in. These receptors were taken from a human donor in good health. Some libraries in this study had Jurkat cell RNA spiked in. Each CDR3 is given with its conserved first and last residue. The D gene is left open where the match is weak. Only part of the rows carry a size: once, few, many, or a class if the clone is expanded.

J,V,D,size,CDR3,DNA
TRBJ2-5,TRBV13,TRBD1,.,CASSSTGTGEETQDF,TGTGCCAGCAGCTCCACTGGGACAGGGGAAGAGACCCAGGACTTC
TRBJ2-6,TRBV7-6,.,few,CASSLLGAGANVLTF,TGTGCCAGCAGCTTACTCGGGGCTGGGGCCAACGTCCTGACTTTC
TRBJ2-2,TRBV6-5,.,.,CASSVNGEAGELFF,TGTGCCAGCAGCGTAAACGGGGAGGCCGGGGAGCTGTTTTTT
TRBJ2-3,TRBV28,.,many,CASSPFESTDTQYF,TGTGCCAGCAGCCCCTTTGAGAGCACAGATACGCAGTATTTT
TRBJ2-7,TRBV5-4,TRBD1,few,CASSLEGTGGHEQYF,TGTGCCAGCAGCTTGGAGGGGACAGGGGGCCATGAGCAGTACTTC
TRBJ1-2,TRBV28,.,many,CASSSPPPGYTF,TGTGCCAGCAGCTCCCCCCCGCCCGGCTACACCTTC
TRBJ1-5,TRBV25-1,.,many,CASSEGNQPQHF,TGTGCCAGCAGTGAAGGGAATCAGCCCCAGCATTTT
TRBJ1-2,TRBV4-3,.,.,CASRPTVASPYYGYTF,TGCGCCAGCAGACCGACAGTCGCCTCCCCCTACTATGGCTACACCTTC
TRBJ2-4,TRBV7-8,.,.,CASSLGHLGKSIQYF,TGTGCCAGCAGCTTAGGACATCTCGGCAAAAGCATTCAGTACTTC
TRBJ2-2,TRBV11-2,TRBD2,few,CASSHTYRSGRAFATGELFF,TGTGCCAGCAGCCACACATACAGAAGCGGGAGGGCCTTTGCCACCGGGGAGCTGTTTTTT
TRBJ2-7,TRBV7-9,.,.,CASSFARLGDEQHF,TGTGCCAGCAGCTTCGCTCGACTGGGAGACGAGCAGCACTTC
TRBJ2-1,TRBV29-1,.,.,CSPLVEGARELNAQFF,TGCAGCCCACTTGTAGAGGGAGCGCGGGAATTGAATGCGCAGTTCTTC
TRBJ2-7,TRBV20-1,TRBD1,.,CSARDDRGRTYEQYF,TGCAGTGCTAGAGATGACAGGGGGAGAACCTACGAGCAGTACTTC
TRBJ2-4,TRBV6-5,.,.,CASSYSARRAKNIQYF,TGTGCCAGCAGTTACTCAGCCAGGAGAGCCAAAAACATTCAGTACTTC
TRBJ1-1,TRBV4-3,.,few,CASSQDLLGLTEAFF,TGCGCCAGCAGCCAAGATCTACTGGGGCTCACTGAAGCTTTCTTT
TRBJ1-2,TRBV6-2/TRBV6-3,.,.,CASSPYSGGINYGYTF,TGTGCCAGCAGCCCTTATAGTGGCGGAATTAACTATGGCTACACCTTC
TRBJ2-7,TRBV5-6,.,few,CASNIDAGRHYEQYF,TGTGCCAGCAACATAGATGCCGGACGCCACTACGAGCAGTACTTC
TRBJ2-7,TRBV12-3/TRBV12-4,TRBD2,.,CASRKREWEQYF,TGTGCCAGCAGGAAGCGGGAGTGGGAGCAGTACTTC
TRBJ2-1,TRBV7-8,.,many,CASTLEGGTLEFF,TGTGCCAGCACCCTAGAAGGAGGGACCCTGGAGTTCTTC
TRBJ2-5,TRBV27,.,.,CASSWGGGLGTQYF,TGTGCCAGCAGTTGGGGGGGCGGGCTTGGGACCCAGTACTTC
TRBJ1-4,TRBV20-1,.,many,CSARDFEAPSEKLFF,TGCAGTGCTAGAGATTTCGAGGCCCCCTCTGAAAAACTGTTTTTT
TRBJ2-5,TRBV27,.,.,CASSLVGWETQYF,TGTGCCAGCAGTTTGGTAGGGTGGGAGACCCAGTACTTC
TRBJ2-5,TRBV5-5,.,.,CASSLGIAASTETQYF,TGTGCCAGCAGCTTGGGGATAGCGGCATCCACGGAGACCCAGTACTTC
TRBJ2-3,TRBV9,TRBD2,few,CASSAAAGAGTDTQYF,TGTGCCAGCAGCGCCGCAGCGGGAGCTGGAACAGATACGCAGTATTTT
TRBJ2-1,TRBV15,TRBD2,.,CATSRGGTSGRRNEQFF,TGTGCCACCAGCAGAGGTGGGACTAGCGGGAGGAGGAATGAGCAGTTCTTC
TRBJ2-1,TRBV19,TRBD2,few,CASSNLGLADYNEQFF,TGTGCCAGTAGTAACCTCGGACTAGCGGACTACAATGAGCAGTTCTTC
TRBJ2-7,TRBV7-6,TRBD2,few,CASSLGTGGVYEQYF,TGTGCCAGCAGCTTAGGAACGGGAGGAGTCTACGAGCAGTACTTC
TRBJ1-5,TRBV13,.,.,CASSHGQNNQPQHF,TGTGCCAGCAGCCACGGACAGAACAATCAGCCCCAGCATTTT
TRBJ2-3,TRBV19,.,few,CASSIMGTDTQYF,TGTGCCAGTAGTATTATGGGCACAGATACGCAGTATTTT
TRBJ2-7,TRBV2,TRBD1,many,CAAGTGGYEQYF,TGTGCCGCGGGGACAGGGGGCTACGAGCAGTACTTC
TRBJ2-2,TRBV19,TRBD2,.,CASIGGTSWAGELFF,TGTGCCAGTATCGGGGGGACTAGTTGGGCCGGGGAGCTGTTTTTT
TRBJ1-1,TRBV12-3/TRBV12-4,TRBD1,few,CASRNPGQGMDGTEAFF,TGTGCCAGCAGGAACCCGGGACAGGGGATGGATGGCACTGAAGCTTTCTTT
TRBJ1-1,TRBV5-1,TRBD1,many,CASTGQLNEAFF,TGCGCCAGCACGGGACAGTTAAATGAAGCTTTCTTT